Sequencing of this TCR beta chain was carried out in a study of cytomegalovirus exposure and HLA in healthy donors. The PCR made use of 60 Vbeta and 13 Jbeta primers. Method: immunoSEQ multiplex PCR; TCRdb's copy keeps in-frame clones and lacks some. This repertoire includes 60,000 to 85,000 clones. The origin of this receptor is a man aged 50 or older in good health and CMV-seropositive. Material for sequencing was PBMCs.

CDR3 coding DNA: TGTGCCAGCAGTGCAACCGCCCTGGGCGATAATTCACCCCTCCACTTT. It is translated as CASSATALGDNSPLHF. The chain has TRBV2 and TRBJ1-6; D call uncertain. V gave up 4 bases and J gave up 5 bases, with 15 bases separating them. Germline CDR1 is SNHLY and CDR2 is FYNNEI. The CDR3 has 16 residues.